The entry below gives a single T cell receptor beta chain sequence along with its context. This clone has a single count. Its antigen is not yet known. Base qualities are not at hand, and no much larger clone is one base apart. The cohort was made up of around 39 patients with surgically resected non-small-cell lung cancer, each of whom had both a primary tumor specimen and a brain metastasis specimen. The tumor specimens consisted of archival formalin-fixed, paraffin-embedded tissues. The data derive from a study of brain metastases from non-small cell lung cancer (dated by TCRdb to the late 2010s). About the full investigation: The immune microenvironment of paired resected primary tumors and brain metastases from non-small-cell lung cancer patients was profiled.

The paper as a whole reports these results and caveats: Paired brain metastases and primary tumors largely shared TCR repertoires, although T-cell densities in the metastases were sparse. T-cell clones appeared expanded in less than 75% of brain metastases relative to the matched primary tumors. T-cell infiltration was lower in brain metastases than in primary tumors (P < 0.001).

The CDR3 contains 14 residues, cysteine and phenylalanine counted. Just the 42-base CDR3 DNA is kept, in frame starting at base 1. CDR1 ENHRY and CDR2 SYGVKD are derived from the germline V gene. Deletion took 8 bases off V and 1 base off J, with a span of 14 bases between the germline ends. Library preparation was by the immunoSEQ multiplex PCR assay. Alongside a 770-gene immune expression panel, the team sequenced the T-cell receptor beta chain repertoire. TCRdb holds this immuneACCESS table with in-frame rearrangements only. Some clones are missing; in checked studies, unresolved V genes explain under half, and the rest has no known cause. Within this sample are 1,500 to 2,000 clones, with over 90% of them counted one time only. The ten largest clones capture roughly 2.4% of the sample.

The rearranged chain carries TRBV10-3 and TRBJ2-5; the D element could tentatively be TRBD1 or TRBD2, as 5 bases agree for each. The TCR was taken from a donor older than 35 with non-small cell lung cancer. Sequencing input: tissue from a brain metastasis. According to the study, the label for this sample's cell subset or site signals: resected brain metastasis paired with primary lung tumor. This receptor has the CDR3 CAIDRDGFQETQYF. The DNA is TGTGCCATCGACCGGGACGGATTCCAAGAGACCCAGTACTTC.